Each of the 23 T cell receptor beta chains below was sequenced from the same sample in a study of graft-versus-host responses after intestinal transplantation. For these TCRs, the target antigens are not known. Measured with immunoSEQ multiplex PCR; TCRdb has only the in-frame clones, and not every one. Found here are about 110,000 clones, 93% of them singletons; the top ten hold roughly 0.5%. Sequencing was performed on unstimulated CD8+ T cells sorted from spleen or lymph node cells, taken before intestinal transplant. Source of these receptors: a human donor who received an intestinal transplant.

This sequence joins TRBV30 and TRBJ2-7; 11 bases align to TRBD2. Germline lookup yields CDR1 GTSNPN and CDR2 SVGIG (reference sequence). The CDR3 totals 15 residues. The junction had 4 bases not matched to a gene; V was cut back by 3 bases and J by 0 bases. Here the CDR3 reads CAWSLGLAGSYEQYF. In DNA form, the CDR3 reads TGTGCCTGGAGCCTAGGACTAGCGGGCTCCTACGAGCAGTACTTC.

V and J are TRBV30 and TRBJ1-5, with TRBD1 as a possible D gene (6 bases). The CDR3 length is 14 residues. Germline V CDR1 and CDR2: GTSNPN, SVGIG (reference sequence). The V end lost 0 bases, the J end lost 3 bases, and 9 bases lay between the germline ends. The CDR3 DNA is TGTGCCTGGAGTGTCGGGGGCTCCAATCAGCCCCAGCATTTT. Translating it yields CAWSVGGSNQPQHF.

The rearrangement joins TRBV5-4 to TRBJ2-7; 10 bases line up with TRBD1. The J segment lost 5 bases and the V segment lost 3 bases, leaving 5 bases of the junction unmatched. There are 14 residues in the CDR3. Germline CDR1 and CDR2: SGHNT and YYREEE (reference sequence). Here the CDR3 reads CASSSGTGEHEQYF. The DNA for the CDR3 is TGTGCCAGCAGCTCCGGGACAGGGGAGCACGAGCAGTACTTC.

The genes are TRBV10-2 and TRBJ2-1, with 11 bases identical to TRBD2. This CDR3 is built from 15 residues. Per the germline V gene, CDR1 is WSHSY and CDR2 is SAAADI. V shed 7 bases, J shed 2 bases, and the junction held 4 bases outside the gene matches. CDR3 sequence reads: CASNVAGGPYNEQFF. The CDR3 DNA follows: TGCGCCAGCAATGTAGCGGGAGGGCCCTACAATGAGCAGTTCTTC.

The rearrangement uses TRBV7-8 and TRBJ1-2; possibly TRBD1 for D (5 bases). The CDR3 has 12 residues. From germline, CDR1 is SGHVS and CDR2 FQNEAQ. V lost 11 bases and J 5 bases, leaving 15 bases between the germline ends. The CDR3 DNA is TGTGCCGCTTCGAGGGACCGGTATGGCTACACCTTC. Its protein is CAASRDRYGYTF.

The table lists this clone with a count of one. The rearrangement joins TRBV7-9 to TRBJ2-1; D gene unclear. Germline assignment: CDR1 SEHNR and CDR2 FQNEAQ (reference sequence). This CDR3 is 15 amino acids long. Trimming pared 5 bases from V and 3 bases from J, leaving 14 bases between. CDR3 in DNA: TGTGCCAGCAGCCCGACCGGCGACAACTACAATGAGCAGTTCTTC. It translates to CASSPTGDNYNEQFF.

The gene calls are TRBV19 and TRBJ2-3; 8 nucleotides line up with TRBD2. Trimming at V came to 1 base and at J to 2 bases, leaving 5 bases not matched to a gene. The CDR3 contains 16 residues. Germline CDR1 and CDR2: LNHDA and SQIVND (reference sequence). The CDR3 coding sequence is TGTGCCAGTAGTATAGGAGCGGGAGTGGCCACAGATACGCAGTATTTT. Amino acids: CASSIGAGVATDTQYF.

The J gene is TRBJ1-1, the V gene TRBV19; D uncertain. The CDR3 spans 13 residues. Germline V gene sequence: CDR1 LNHDA, CDR2 SQIVND (reference sequence). The V and J ends lost 5 bases and 3 bases respectively, with 10 bases between them. The CDR3 DNA is TGTGCCAGTAGTCCGGTGCCTCACACTGAAGCTTTCTTT. Its translation: CASSPVPHTEAFF. Looking up the rest from reference TRBV19 and TRBJ1-1 gives the full variable domain: DGGITQSPKYLFRKEGQNVTLSCEQNLNHDAMYWYRQDPGQGLRLIYYSQIVNDFQKGDIAEGYSVSREKKESFPLTVTSAQKNPTAFYLCASSPVPHTEAFFGQGTRLTVV.

The J gene is TRBJ2-4, the V gene TRBV9; either TRBD1 or TRBD2 may supply D (5 bases each). Germline V gives CDR1 SGDLS, CDR2 YYNGEE. The V gene lost 2 bases and the J gene lost 5 bases, with 17 bases spanning the gap. The CDR3 contains 16 residues. Here the CDR3 DNA reads TGTGCCAGCAGCGTCGGTTGGGGCAGGCGGGAAAACATTCAGTACTTC. It encodes CASSVGWGRRENIQYF.

This clone was counted a single time. This CDR3 is CASRSNLLAYTGELFF. Here the CDR3 DNA reads TGTGCCAGCAGGTCGAACCTACTAGCGTACACCGGGGAGCTGTTTTTT. The chain links TRBV28 to TRBJ2-2; 7 nucleotides match TRBD2. The CDR3 sequence is 16 residues long. The germline V gene encodes CDR1 MDHEN and CDR2 SYDVKM. J gave up 3 bases and V 6 bases, and 10 bases lay outside the gene matches.

The chain recombines TRBV7-3 with TRBJ1-1; D perhaps matches TRBD1 (5 bases). Germline CDR1 and CDR2: SGHTA and FQGTGA. Trimming shortened V by 5 bases and J by 1 base, and 14 bases separated the two germline ends. The CDR3 contains 15 residues. This CDR3 reads CASSLLGESNTEAFF. For the CDR3, the DNA is TGTGCCAGCAGCCTCCTAGGGGAATCGAACACTGAAGCTTTCTTT.

The chain uses TRBV5-6 and TRBJ2-7; D not resolved. V was cut by 4 bases and J by 3 bases, with 17 bases left in between. This CDR3 comprises 15 residues. Germline values: CDR1 SGHDT, CDR2 YYEEEE. For the CDR3, the DNA is TGTGCCAGCAGCCCTCGCATGGACGGTTTCTACGAGCAGTACTTC. Residues: CASSPRMDGFYEQYF.

This clone occurred once. The chain employs TRBV9 and TRBJ1-2; a weak D match, TRBD1 (6 bases). Per the germline V gene, CDR1 is SGDLS and CDR2 is YYNGEE. V lost 4 bases and J 4 bases, leaving 17 bases between the germline ends. This CDR3 spans 15 amino acids. CDR3 in amino acids: CASSNWTGAVYGYTF. CDR3 sequence (DNA): TGTGCCAGCAGCAACTGGACGGGGGCGGTCTATGGCTACACCTTC.

The chain joins TRBV30 to TRBJ2-1, with a weak D call TRBD2 (5 bases). Germline V gene lookup returns CDR1 GTSNPN and CDR2 SVGIG (reference sequence). V was trimmed by 2 bases and J by 3 bases, leaving 17 bases between them. This CDR3 comprises 16 residues. This CDR3 reads CAWSPGLNPLYNEQFF. As DNA, the CDR3 is TGTGCCTGGAGTCCCGGACTCAATCCCCTCTACAATGAGCAGTTCTTC.

CDR3 protein: CASSRGTSGLYEQYF. CDR3 coding DNA: TGTGCCAGCAGCCGCGGGACTAGCGGGTTATACGAGCAGTACTTC. The rearrangement joins TRBV7-2 to TRBJ2-7; 12 positions agree with TRBD2. This CDR3 has 15 amino acids. From germline, CDR1 is SGHTA and CDR2 FQGNSA. The V gene end was trimmed by 5 bases and the J gene end by 4 bases; junction bases not matched to a gene: 6.

The CDR3 is CASSLGVGDEQFF. The CDR3 region has the DNA TGTGCCAGCAGCTTAGGCGTGGGCGATGAGCAGTTCTTC. The chain is built from TRBV7-9 and TRBJ2-1; D is unresolved. The V gene's germline CDR1 is SEHNR and CDR2 FQNEAQ (reference sequence). V was clipped by 1 base and J by 8 bases, with 9 bases between them. This CDR3 is built from 13 residues.

The V call is TRBV9, the J call TRBJ2-1, with 8 bases lining up with TRBD2. CDR1 is SGDLS and CDR2 is YYNGEE in the germline V gene. The CDR3 consists of 15 residues. V trimming: 0 bases; J trimming: 6 bases; junction bases outside the gene matches: 5. Here the CDR3 DNA reads TGTGCCAGCAGCGTAGACGGGAGGGCCAGCAATGAGCAGTTCTTC. Translation gives CASSVDGRASNEQFF.

V gene TRBV13 combines with J gene TRBJ2-3, with a possible D match to TRBD1 (5 bases). The germline gives CDR1 PRHDT, CDR2 FYEKMQ (reference sequence). This CDR3 has 15 residues. Trimming stripped 6 bases from V and 6 bases from J, with 19 bases between. The CDR3 protein is CASSSNIWGSDTQYF. The CDR3 coding sequence is TGTGCCAGCAGTTCCAACATTTGGGGCTCGGATACGCAGTATTTT.

The rearrangement uses TRBV2 and TRBJ2-7; D is unresolved. Trimming pared 3 bases from V and 3 bases from J, leaving 6 bases between. Germline V gives CDR1 SNHLY, CDR2 FYNNEI. The CDR3 is 12 amino acids. The CDR3 spells CASSDSGYEQYF. Written as DNA, the CDR3 is TGTGCCAGCAGTGATTCCGGCTACGAGCAGTACTTC.

This CDR3 is CASSLSGMGQFF. DNA for the CDR3: TGTGCCAGCAGCCTTAGTGGGATGGGGCAGTTCTTC. The chain carries TRBV7-9 and TRBJ2-1; D gene uncertain. Trimming shortened V by 5 bases and J by 12 bases, and 14 bases separated the two germline ends. The CDR3 runs to 12 residues. Germline CDR1 SEHNR, CDR2 FQNEAQ (reference sequence).

This chain connects TRBV11-3 to TRBJ2-7; the match to TRBD2 covers 7 bases. The CDR3 is 13 residues long. Germline values: CDR1 SGHNT, CDR2 YENEEA. V shed 5 bases and J 6 bases; nucleotides not matched to a gene: 7. The CDR3 is CASSRGPSGEQYF. Here the CDR3 DNA reads TGTGCCAGCAGCCGCGGGCCTAGCGGCGAGCAGTACTTC. Full variable domain (outside the CDR3, taken from reference TRBV11-3 and TRBJ2-7): EAGVVQSPRYKIIEKKQPVAFWCNPISGHNTLYWYLQNLGQGPELLIRYENEEAVDDSQLPKDRFSAERLKGVDSTLKIQPAELGDSAVYLCASSRGPSGEQYFGPGTRLTVT.

This sequence joins TRBV19 and TRBJ2-1; TRBD2 matches at 11 bases. CDR1 is LNHDA and CDR2 is SQIVND in the germline V gene (reference sequence). The CDR3 sequence is 17 residues long. After removal of 1 base from V and 7 bases from J, the junction contained 9 bases not matched to a gene. The CDR3 region has the DNA TGTGCCAGTAGTATAGTACTAGCGGGAGCGGGGGGTAATGAGCAGTTCTTC. Its protein is CASSIVLAGAGGNEQFF. Looking up the rest from reference TRBV19 and TRBJ2-1 gives the full variable domain: DGGITQSPKYLFRKEGQNVTLSCEQNLNHDAMYWYRQDPGQGLRLIYYSQIVNDFQKGDIAEGYSVSREKKESFPLTVTSAQKNPTAFYLCASSIVLAGAGGNEQFFGPGTRLTVL.

The rearrangement uses TRBV6-6 and TRBJ1-5; the D is unclear. Trimming cost V 2 bases and J 3 bases, with 5 bases left between them. The CDR3 runs 13 residues. Germline assignment: CDR1 MNHNY and CDR2 SVGAGI (reference sequence). In DNA form, the CDR3 reads TGTGCCAGCAGTTACAGATTCAATCAGCCCCAGCATTTT. Its protein is CASSYRFNQPQHF.